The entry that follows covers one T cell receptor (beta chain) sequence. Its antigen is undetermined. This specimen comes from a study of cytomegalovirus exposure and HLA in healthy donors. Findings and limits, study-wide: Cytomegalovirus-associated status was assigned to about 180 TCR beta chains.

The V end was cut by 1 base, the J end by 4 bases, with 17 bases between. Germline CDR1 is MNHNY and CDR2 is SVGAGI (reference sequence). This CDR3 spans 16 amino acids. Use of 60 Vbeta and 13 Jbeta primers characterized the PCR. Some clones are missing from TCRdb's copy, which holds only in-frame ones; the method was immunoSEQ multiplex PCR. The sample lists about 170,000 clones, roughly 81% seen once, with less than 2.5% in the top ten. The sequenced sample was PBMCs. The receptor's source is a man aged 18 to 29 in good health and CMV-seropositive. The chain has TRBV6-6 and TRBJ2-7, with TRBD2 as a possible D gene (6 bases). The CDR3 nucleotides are TGTGCCAGCAGTTACTACGCCCTCTCGGCGGGGTACGAGCAGTACTTC. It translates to CASSYYALSAGYEQYF.